The rows below give T cell receptor beta chains drawn from one sample of a study of CD8+CD57+ T cells in acquired aplastic anemia. MiXCR was run by TCRdb on the reads, yielding one entry per CDR3 protein. The sample records under 200,000 distinct CDR3 sequences, about 64% being singletons. Sequenced: sorted CD4+, CD8+, or CD8+CD57+ T cells (not recorded which) from PBMCs. Every receptor here comes from a human donor with severe aplastic anemia or a healthy control (not recorded which). The CDR3 runs from the conserved cysteine through the conserved F or W. The D gene is left open where the match is weak. The listing skips clone size in some rows; elsewhere it reads once, few, many or a size class.

CDR3aa: CSARLAGGQVTQHF
CDR3nt: TGCAGTGCTAGGCTAGCGGGGGGGCAAGTGACCCAGCATTTT
abundance: -
d_gene: -
v_gene: TRBV20-1
j_gene: TRBJ1-5

CDR3aa: CATSSPQGSEQYF
CDR3nt: TGTGCCACCAGCAGCCCTCAGGGGAGCGAGCAGTATTTT
abundance: -
d_gene: -
v_gene: TRBV15
j_gene: TRBJ2-3

CDR3aa: CSVWTTPYEQYF
CDR3nt: TGCAGCGTTTGGACAACTCCCTACGAGCAGTACTTC
abundance: -
d_gene: -
v_gene: TRBV20-1
j_gene: TRBJ2-7

CDR3aa: CASRSGQRYGYTF
CDR3nt: TGTGCCAGCAGATCTGGGCAGCGCTATGGCTACACCTTC
abundance: -
d_gene: -
v_gene: TRBV7-9
j_gene: TRBJ1-2

CDR3aa: CASSHPGQGTPNTGELFF
CDR3nt: TGTGCCAGCAGCCATCCGGGACAGGGGACGCCGAACACCGGGGAGCTGTTTTTT
abundance: -
d_gene: TRBD1
v_gene: TRBV7-3
j_gene: TRBJ2-2

CDR3aa: CASSDAPGQNTEAFF
CDR3nt: TGTGCCAGTAGCGACGCACCGGGACAGAACACTGAAGCTTTCTTT
abundance: -
d_gene: -
v_gene: TRBV19
j_gene: TRBJ1-1

CDR3aa: CAISEATGGASDEQYF
CDR3nt: TGTGCCATCAGTGAGGCGACAGGGGGCGCATCCGACGAGCAGTACTTC
abundance: once
d_gene: TRBD1
v_gene: TRBV10-3
j_gene: TRBJ2-7

CDR3aa: CASSARGGTSYEQYF
CDR3nt: TGTGCCAGTAGTGCACGGGGGGGTACCTCCTACGAGCAGTACTTC
abundance: few
d_gene: TRBD2
v_gene: TRBV19
j_gene: TRBJ2-7

CDR3aa: CASSDQQGAADTQYF
CDR3nt: TGCGCCAGCAGTGACCAACAGGGGGCGGCGGATACGCAGTATTTT
abundance: -
d_gene: TRBD1
v_gene: TRBV10-1
j_gene: TRBJ2-3

CDR3aa: CASSARTSGESNEQFF
CDR3nt: TGTGCCAGCAGCGCCCGGACTAGCGGGGAATCCAATGAGCAGTTCTTC
abundance: -
d_gene: TRBD2
v_gene: TRBV14
j_gene: TRBJ2-1

CDR3aa: CAISLTGGREAFF
CDR3nt: TGTGCCATCAGTTTGACAGGGGGCCGTGAAGCTTTCTTT
abundance: -
d_gene: TRBD1
v_gene: TRBV10-3
j_gene: TRBJ1-1

CDR3aa: CAISESVGTYEQYF
CDR3nt: TGTGCCATCAGTGAGTCGGTAGGAACCTACGAGCAGTACTTC
abundance: -
d_gene: -
v_gene: TRBV10-3
j_gene: TRBJ2-7

CDR3aa: CASSHVGGSNTEAVF
CDR3nt: TGTGCCAGCAGCCATGTCGGAGGTTCAAACACTGAAGCTGTCTTT
abundance: -
d_gene: -
v_gene: TRBV14
j_gene: TRBJ1-1

CDR3aa: CASRAGTSNEQFF
CDR3nt: TGTGCCAGCAGAGCCGGGACCTCCAATGAGCAGTTCTTC
abundance: -
d_gene: -
v_gene: TRBV12-3/TRBV12-4
j_gene: TRBJ2-1

CDR3aa: CSASLILAGSRYEQYF
CDR3nt: TGCAGTGCTAGCCTCATACTAGCGGGGAGCCGATACGAGCAGTACTTC
abundance: few
d_gene: TRBD2
v_gene: TRBV20-1
j_gene: TRBJ2-7

CDR3aa: CASGSTSGSSYEQYF
CDR3nt: TGTGCCAGCGGCTCCACTAGCGGGAGCTCCTACGAGCAGTACTTC
abundance: -
d_gene: TRBD2
v_gene: TRBV12-3/TRBV12-4
j_gene: TRBJ2-7

CDR3aa: CASSGPRTGQLTDTQYF
CDR3nt: TGCGCCAGCAGCGGACCCCGGACGGGACAGCTCACAGATACGCAGTATTTT
abundance: -
d_gene: TRBD1
v_gene: TRBV5-1
j_gene: TRBJ2-3

CDR3aa: CASNGQGYTF
CDR3nt: TGTGCCAGCAACGGACAGGGCTACACCTTC
abundance: -
d_gene: -
v_gene: TRBV6-4
j_gene: TRBJ1-2

CDR3aa: CASSVSGQGRLGYTF
CDR3nt: TGTGCCAGCAGTGTGTCGGGACAGGGACGCCTGGGCTACACCTTC
abundance: few
d_gene: TRBD1
v_gene: TRBV2
j_gene: TRBJ1-2

CDR3aa: CATSRGRGTVMNTEAFF
CDR3nt: TGTGCCACCAGCAGAGGACGCGGGACAGTCATGAACACTGAAGCTTTCTTT
abundance: -
d_gene: TRBD1
v_gene: TRBV15
j_gene: TRBJ1-1

CDR3aa: CATSEDSNQPQHF
CDR3nt: TGTGCCACCAGTGAGGACAGTAATCAGCCCCAGCATTTT
abundance: -
d_gene: -
v_gene: TRBV24-1
j_gene: TRBJ1-5

CDR3aa: CASTRLNGPNYGYTF
CDR3nt: TGTGCCAGTACCCGATTAAACGGCCCTAACTATGGCTACACCTTC
abundance: -
d_gene: -
v_gene: TRBV19
j_gene: TRBJ1-2

CDR3aa: CSVSLAGGPYEQYF
CDR3nt: TGCAGCGTCTCCCTAGCGGGAGGACCCTACGAGCAGTACTTC
abundance: -
d_gene: TRBD2
v_gene: TRBV29-1
j_gene: TRBJ2-7